This TCR beta chain was identified during a study of blood T cell repertoires in COVID-19. Study overall: Spain, Italy and the United States supplied samples that represented acute and convalescent COVID-19. T cells, B-cell-depleted T cells, or PBMCs provided the cDNA or gDNA that served as material.

Trimming removed 2 bases from V and 8 bases from J, with 12 bases in between. The CDR3 has 13 residues. Germline V gene data show CDR1 as ENHRY and CDR2 as SYGVKD. TCRdb's copy holds only in-frame clones and misses some; the assay was immunoSEQ multiplex PCR. The data hold tens of thousands of clones, with 70% to 90% observed a single time. Sequencing was performed on peripheral blood. This TCR was recovered from a man aged 60 to 75 with acute or convalescent COVID-19. The V gene is TRBV10-3, the J gene TRBJ1-2; no definite D call. Written as DNA, the CDR3 is TGTGCCATCAGTGAGGCCCCACTAGGGGGCTACACCTTC. This translates into CAISEAPLGGYTF.